This T cell receptor (beta chain) derives from a study of blood T cells in healthy people across ages. Primed by a sample-barcoded 5' primer and a J-beta primer mix, a second PCR proceeded for roughly 6 to 12 cycles. Via MiXCR, TCRdb re-called the 5' RACE reads, giving one row per CDR3 protein. This repertoire shows more than 1.4 million distinct CDR3 sequences, roughly 45% found once; its top ten account for under 8%. V was pared by 1 base and J by 8 bases, with 8 bases between. The CDR3 spans 13 residues. The germline V gene has CDR1 SGHVS and CDR2 FNYEAQ. Material: blood. The clonotype was recovered from a woman aged 18-35 years in good health. The J gene is TRBJ1-4, the V gene TRBV7-6; unclear D gene. The chain's CDR3 is CASSLGPREKLFF. As DNA, the CDR3 is TGTGCCAGCAGCTTAGGGCCTCGAGAAAAACTGTTTTTT.